The clone carrying this TCR beta chain was found many times. Its antigen remains unknown. This entry comes from a study of T cell repertoires in cytomegalovirus infection. Whole-study context: From public TCR beta signatures came an indication of both CMV infection and matching HLA type.

MiXCR was run by TCRdb on the reads, yielding one entry per CDR3 protein. The sample has approximately 990,000 distinct CDR3 sequences; roughly 31% are singletons. The specimen was cultured CD8+ T cells from PBMCs, collected from culture after CMV antigen stimulation. The receptor's source is a human donor in good health (CMV status not recorded). Some clones in this sample may be carry-over from other donors' samples.

CDR3 in DNA: TGTGCCGGGGACAGGGAGATCTATGGCTACACCTTC. Its translation is CAGDREIYGYTF. The chain is built from TRBV7-9 and TRBJ1-2; 9 bases line up with TRBD1. The germline V gene encodes CDR1 SEHNR and CDR2 FQNEAQ (reference sequence). The CDR3 runs to 12 residues. Losses at the gene ends were 11 bases for V and 4 bases for J; bases not matched to a gene: 5.